The sequence of this T cell receptor (beta chain) was determined in a study of T cells in localized non-small cell lung cancer. Whole-study results and caveats: Uninvolved adjacent lung had more T cell clonality than any other tissue, topping tumor. Turning up in adjacent lung were a median approximately 57 of the top 100 tumor clones.

Concerning this clone: Its antigen is not identified.

Here immunoSEQ multiplex PCR was the method, and the copy in TCRdb shows in-frame clones only, minus some. Among some 130,000 clones listed, more than 70% were seen once. With 5 bases removed from V and 7 bases from J, the gap between germline ends came to 14 bases. Germline CDR1 reads SGHTA; CDR2 reads FQGNSA. The CDR3 length is 14 residues. Sequencing used peripheral blood, obtained before any cancer treatment. This rearrangement joins TRBV7-2 to TRBJ2-2; D is possibly TRBD2 (5 bases). The sequence came from a female donor over 55 with stage I lung adenocarcinoma. This CDR3 reads CASSRGVAGGELFF. CDR3 nucleotide sequence: TGTGCCAGCAGCCGCGGTGTTGCGGGCGGGGAGCTGTTTTTT.